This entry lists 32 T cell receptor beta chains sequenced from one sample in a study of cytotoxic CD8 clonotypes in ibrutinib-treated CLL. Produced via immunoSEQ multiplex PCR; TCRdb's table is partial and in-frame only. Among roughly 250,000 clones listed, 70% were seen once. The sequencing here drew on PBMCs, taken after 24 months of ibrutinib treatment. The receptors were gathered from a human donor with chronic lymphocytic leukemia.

The CDR3 here is CASSQVGREDILFEQYF. As DNA, the CDR3 is TGCGCCAGCAGCCAAGTGGGGCGAGAGGATATCCTTTTCGAGCAGTACTTC. This sequence joins TRBV4-3 and TRBJ2-7; tentatively, D is TRBD1 (5 bases). The germline V gene encodes CDR1 LGHNA and CDR2 YSLEER. This CDR3 contains 17 residues. V gave up 1 base and J gave up 6 bases, with 22 bases separating them.

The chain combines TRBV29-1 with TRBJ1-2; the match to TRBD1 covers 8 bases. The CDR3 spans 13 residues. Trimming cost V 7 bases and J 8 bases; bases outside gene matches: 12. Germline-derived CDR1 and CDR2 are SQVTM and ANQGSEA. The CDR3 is CSGGPGTGIGYTF. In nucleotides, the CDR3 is TGCAGCGGGGGTCCCGGGACAGGTATCGGCTACACCTTC.

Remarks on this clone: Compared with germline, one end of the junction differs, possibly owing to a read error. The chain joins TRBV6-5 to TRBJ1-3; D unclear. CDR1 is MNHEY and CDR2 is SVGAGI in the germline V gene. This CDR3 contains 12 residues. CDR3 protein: CASIDSGNTIYF. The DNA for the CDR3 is TGTGCTAGCATCGACTCTGGAAACACCATATATTTT.

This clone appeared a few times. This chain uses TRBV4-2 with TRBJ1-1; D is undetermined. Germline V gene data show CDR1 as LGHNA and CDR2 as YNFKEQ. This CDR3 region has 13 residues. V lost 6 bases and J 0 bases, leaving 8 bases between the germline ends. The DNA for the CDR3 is TGTGCCAGCAGGACACAGCTGAACACTGAAGCTTTCTTT. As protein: CASRTQLNTEAFF.

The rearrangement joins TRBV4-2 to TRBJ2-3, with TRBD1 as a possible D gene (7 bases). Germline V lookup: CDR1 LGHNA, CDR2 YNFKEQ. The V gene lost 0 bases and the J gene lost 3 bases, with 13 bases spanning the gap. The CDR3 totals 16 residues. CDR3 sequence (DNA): TGTGCCAGCAGCCAAGAAGGGCAGGGGGGAACAGATACGCAGTATTTT. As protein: CASSQEGQGGTDTQYF.

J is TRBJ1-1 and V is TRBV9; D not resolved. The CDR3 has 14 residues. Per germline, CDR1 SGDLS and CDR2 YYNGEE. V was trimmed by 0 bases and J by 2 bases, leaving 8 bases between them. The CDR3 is CASSVGFLNTEAFF. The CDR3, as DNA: TGTGCCAGCAGCGTAGGGTTTCTAAACACTGAAGCTTTCTTT.

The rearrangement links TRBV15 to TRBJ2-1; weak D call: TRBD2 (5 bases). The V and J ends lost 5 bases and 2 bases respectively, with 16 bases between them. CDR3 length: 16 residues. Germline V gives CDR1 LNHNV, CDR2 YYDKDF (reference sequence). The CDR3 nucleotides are TGTGCCACCAGCCCCGTGAGGGCCACTGCCTACAATGAGCAGTTCTTC. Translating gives CATSPVRATAYNEQFF.

The DNA for the CDR3 is TGTGCCAGCAGCTCTTTACAAGGGGGAGGTGGCTACACCTTC. Its protein is CASSSLQGGGGYTF. The chain uses TRBV13 and TRBJ1-2; weak D call: TRBD1 (6 bases). This CDR3 is built from 14 residues. Trimming took off 4 bases at V and 7 bases at J, with 16 bases between the two ends. CDR1 and CDR2 (germline): PRHDT, FYEKMQ (reference sequence).

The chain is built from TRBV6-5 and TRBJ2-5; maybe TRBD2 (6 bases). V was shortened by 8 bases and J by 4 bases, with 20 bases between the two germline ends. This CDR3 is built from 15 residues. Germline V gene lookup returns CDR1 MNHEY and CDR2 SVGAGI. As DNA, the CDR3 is TGTGCCAGCTCCCGAGTGGGGGTGGGACTAGAGACCCAGTACTTC. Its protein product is CASSRVGVGLETQYF.

CDR3 amino acids: CASSSGTVEAFF. In DNA, the CDR3 is TGTGCCAGCAGTTCCGGGACTGTTGAAGCTTTCTTT. The chain uses TRBV6-5 and TRBJ1-1; tentatively, D is TRBD1 (5 bases). CDR1 is MNHEY and CDR2 is SVGAGI in the germline V gene. CDR3 length: 12 residues. The V end was cut by 4 bases, the J end by 7 bases, with 10 bases between.

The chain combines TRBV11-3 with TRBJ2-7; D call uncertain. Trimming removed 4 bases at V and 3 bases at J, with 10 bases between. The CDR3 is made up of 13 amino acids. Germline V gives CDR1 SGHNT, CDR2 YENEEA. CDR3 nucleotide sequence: TGTGCCAGCAGCTCTAGACTCGACTACGAGCAGTACTTC. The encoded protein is CASSSRLDYEQYF.

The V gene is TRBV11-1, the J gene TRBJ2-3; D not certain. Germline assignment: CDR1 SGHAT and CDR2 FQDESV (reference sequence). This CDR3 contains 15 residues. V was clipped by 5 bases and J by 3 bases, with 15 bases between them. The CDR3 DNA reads TGTGCCAGCAGCCCCATTCCCCCGGAGACAGATACGCAGTATTTT. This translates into CASSPIPPETDTQYF.

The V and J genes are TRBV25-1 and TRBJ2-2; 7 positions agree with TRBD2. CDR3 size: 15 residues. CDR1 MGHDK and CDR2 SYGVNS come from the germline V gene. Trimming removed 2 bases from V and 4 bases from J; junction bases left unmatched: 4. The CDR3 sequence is CASSEAGVGTGELFF. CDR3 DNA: TGTGCCAGCAGTGAAGCGGGAGTGGGCACCGGGGAGCTGTTTTTT.

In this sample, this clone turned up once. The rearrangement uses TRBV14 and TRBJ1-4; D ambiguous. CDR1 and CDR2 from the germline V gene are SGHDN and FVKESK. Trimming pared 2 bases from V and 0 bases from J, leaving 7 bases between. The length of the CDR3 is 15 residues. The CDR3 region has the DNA TGTGCCAGCAGCCAAAAGCTGGCAACTAATGAAAAACTGTTTTTT. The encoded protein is CASSQKLATNEKLFF.

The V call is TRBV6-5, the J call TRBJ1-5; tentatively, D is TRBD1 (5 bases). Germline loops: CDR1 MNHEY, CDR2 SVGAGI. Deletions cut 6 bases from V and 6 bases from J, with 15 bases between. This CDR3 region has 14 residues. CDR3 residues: CASRLTVRGQPQHF. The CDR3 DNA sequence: TGTGCCAGCAGATTGACAGTCCGGGGTCAGCCCCAGCATTTT.

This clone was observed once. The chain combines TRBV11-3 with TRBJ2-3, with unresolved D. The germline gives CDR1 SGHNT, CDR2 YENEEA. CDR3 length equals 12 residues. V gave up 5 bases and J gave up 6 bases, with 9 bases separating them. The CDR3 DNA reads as TGTGCCAGCAGCCTTCGTGCGGATACGCAGTATTTT. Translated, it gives CASSLRADTQYF. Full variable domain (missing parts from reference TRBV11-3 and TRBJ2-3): EAGVVQSPRYKIIEKKQPVAFWCNPISGHNTLYWYLQNLGQGPELLIRYENEEAVDDSQLPKDRFSAERLKGVDSTLKIQPAELGDSAVYLCASSLRADTQYFGPGTRLTVL.

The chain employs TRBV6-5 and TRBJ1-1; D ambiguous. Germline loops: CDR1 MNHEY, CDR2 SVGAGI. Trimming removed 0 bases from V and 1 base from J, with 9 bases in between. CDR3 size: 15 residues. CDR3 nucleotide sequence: TGTGCCAGCAGTTACTCGCACCCTTCGAACACTGAAGCTTTCTTT. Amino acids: CASSYSHPSNTEAFF.

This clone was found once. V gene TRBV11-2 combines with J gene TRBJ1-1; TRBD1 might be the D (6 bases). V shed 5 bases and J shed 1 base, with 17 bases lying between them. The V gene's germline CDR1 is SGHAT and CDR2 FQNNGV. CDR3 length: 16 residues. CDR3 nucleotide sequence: TGTGCCAGCAGCACCGGGGGCATTGGGAGGAACACTGAAGCTTTCTTT. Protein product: CASSTGGIGRNTEAFF.

CDR3 amino acids: CASSVAIDSESTGELFF. The DNA of the CDR3 is TGTGCCAGCAGCGTAGCTATTGATAGTGAATCAACCGGGGAGCTGTTTTTT. This chain links TRBV9 with TRBJ2-2; D gene unclear. Germline V gene data show CDR1 as SGDLS and CDR2 as YYNGEE. The CDR3 sequence is 17 residues long. Deletions cut 0 bases from V and 5 bases from J, with 17 bases between.

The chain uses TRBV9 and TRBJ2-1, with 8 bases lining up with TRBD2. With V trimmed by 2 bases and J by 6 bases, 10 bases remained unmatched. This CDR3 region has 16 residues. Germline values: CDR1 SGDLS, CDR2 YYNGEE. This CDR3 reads CASSVRIAGLVNEQFF. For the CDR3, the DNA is TGTGCCAGCAGCGTCCGCATAGCGGGATTAGTCAATGAGCAGTTCTTC. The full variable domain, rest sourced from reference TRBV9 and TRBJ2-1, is DSGVTQTPKHLITATGQRVTLRCSPRSGDLSVYWYQQSLDQGLQFLIQYYNGEERAKGNILERFSAQQFPDLHSELNLSSLELGDSALYFCASSVRIAGLVNEQFFGPGTRLTVL.

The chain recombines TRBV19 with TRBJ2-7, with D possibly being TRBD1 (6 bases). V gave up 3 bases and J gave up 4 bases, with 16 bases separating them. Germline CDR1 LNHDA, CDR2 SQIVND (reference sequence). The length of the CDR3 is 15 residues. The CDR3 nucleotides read TGTGCCAGTAGTATGCTGGACAGTGGTGTGTACGAGCAGTACTTC. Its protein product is CASSMLDSGVYEQYF.

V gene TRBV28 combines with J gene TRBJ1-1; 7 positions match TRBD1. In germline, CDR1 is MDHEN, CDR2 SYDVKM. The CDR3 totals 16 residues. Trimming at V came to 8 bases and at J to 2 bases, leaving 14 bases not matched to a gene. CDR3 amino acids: CASLPWGNRGNTEAFF. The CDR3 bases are TGTGCCAGCCTCCCATGGGGCAACAGGGGAAACACTGAAGCTTTCTTT. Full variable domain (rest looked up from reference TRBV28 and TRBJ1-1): DVKVTQSSRYLVKRTGEKVFLECVQDMDHENMFWYRQDPGLGLRLIYFSYDVKMKEKGDIPEGYSVSREKKERFSLILESASTNQTSMYLCASLPWGNRGNTEAFFGQGTRLTVV.

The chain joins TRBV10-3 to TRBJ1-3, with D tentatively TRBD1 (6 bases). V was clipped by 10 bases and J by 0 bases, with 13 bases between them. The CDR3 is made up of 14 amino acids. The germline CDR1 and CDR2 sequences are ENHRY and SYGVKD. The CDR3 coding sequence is TGTGCCACTACACAGGGTGGCTCTGGAAACACCATATATTTT. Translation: CATTQGGSGNTIYF.

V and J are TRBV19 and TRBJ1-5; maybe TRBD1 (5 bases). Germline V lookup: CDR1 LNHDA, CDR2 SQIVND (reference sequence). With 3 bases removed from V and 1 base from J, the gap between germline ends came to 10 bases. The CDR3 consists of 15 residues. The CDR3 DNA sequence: TGTGCCAGTAGTATGGGGCTGGGGAGCAATCAGCCCCAGCATTTT. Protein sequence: CASSMGLGSNQPQHF.

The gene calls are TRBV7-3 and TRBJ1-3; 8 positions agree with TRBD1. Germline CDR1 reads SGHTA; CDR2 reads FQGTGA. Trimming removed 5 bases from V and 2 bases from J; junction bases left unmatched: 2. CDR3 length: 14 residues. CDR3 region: CASSPTGAGNTIYF. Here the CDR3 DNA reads TGTGCCAGCAGCCCGACAGGGGCTGGAAACACCATATATTTT.

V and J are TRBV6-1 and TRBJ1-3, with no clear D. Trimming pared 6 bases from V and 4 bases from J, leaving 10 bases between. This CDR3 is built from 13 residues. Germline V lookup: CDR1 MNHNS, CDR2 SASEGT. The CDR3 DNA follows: TGTGCCAGCAGACAGTTGGCAGGAAACACCATATATTTT. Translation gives CASRQLAGNTIYF.

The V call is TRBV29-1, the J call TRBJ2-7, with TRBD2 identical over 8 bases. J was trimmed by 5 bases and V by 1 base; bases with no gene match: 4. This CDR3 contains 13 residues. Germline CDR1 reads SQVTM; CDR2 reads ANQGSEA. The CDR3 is CSVEAAGRDEQYF. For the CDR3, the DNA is TGCAGCGTTGAAGCTGCCGGGAGGGACGAGCAGTACTTC.

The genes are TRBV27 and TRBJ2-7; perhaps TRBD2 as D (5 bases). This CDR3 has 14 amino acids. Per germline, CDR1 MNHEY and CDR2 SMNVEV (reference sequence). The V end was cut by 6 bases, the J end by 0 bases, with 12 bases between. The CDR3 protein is CASSRRASSYEQYF. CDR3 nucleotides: TGTGCCAGCAGCAGGCGGGCCAGCTCCTACGAGCAGTACTTC.

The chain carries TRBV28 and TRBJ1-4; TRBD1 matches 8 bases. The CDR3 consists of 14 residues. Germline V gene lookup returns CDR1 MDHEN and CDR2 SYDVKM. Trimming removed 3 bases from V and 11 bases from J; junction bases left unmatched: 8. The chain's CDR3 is CASSFDRGTGKLFF. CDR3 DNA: TGTGCCAGCAGTTTCGACAGGGGAACTGGTAAACTGTTTTTT.

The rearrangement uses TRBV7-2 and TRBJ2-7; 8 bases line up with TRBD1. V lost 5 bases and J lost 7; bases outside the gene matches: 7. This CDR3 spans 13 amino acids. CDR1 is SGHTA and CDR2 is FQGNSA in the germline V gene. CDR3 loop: CASSLTTGGEQYF. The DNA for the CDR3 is TGTGCCAGCAGCCTAACCACAGGGGGGGAGCAGTACTTC.

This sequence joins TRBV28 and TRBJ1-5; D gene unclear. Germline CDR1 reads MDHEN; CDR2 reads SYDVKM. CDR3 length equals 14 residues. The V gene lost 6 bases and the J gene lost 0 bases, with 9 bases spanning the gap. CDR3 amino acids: CASSLVYSNQPQHF. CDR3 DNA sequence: TGTGCCAGCAGCCTTGTGTATAGCAATCAGCCCCAGCATTTT.

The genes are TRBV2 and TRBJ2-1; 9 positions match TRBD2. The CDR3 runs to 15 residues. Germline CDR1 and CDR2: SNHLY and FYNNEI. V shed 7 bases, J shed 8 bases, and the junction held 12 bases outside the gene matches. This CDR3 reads CASTPPGLAVDEQFF. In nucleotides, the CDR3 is TGTGCCAGCACCCCGCCGGGACTAGCCGTCGATGAGCAGTTCTTC.